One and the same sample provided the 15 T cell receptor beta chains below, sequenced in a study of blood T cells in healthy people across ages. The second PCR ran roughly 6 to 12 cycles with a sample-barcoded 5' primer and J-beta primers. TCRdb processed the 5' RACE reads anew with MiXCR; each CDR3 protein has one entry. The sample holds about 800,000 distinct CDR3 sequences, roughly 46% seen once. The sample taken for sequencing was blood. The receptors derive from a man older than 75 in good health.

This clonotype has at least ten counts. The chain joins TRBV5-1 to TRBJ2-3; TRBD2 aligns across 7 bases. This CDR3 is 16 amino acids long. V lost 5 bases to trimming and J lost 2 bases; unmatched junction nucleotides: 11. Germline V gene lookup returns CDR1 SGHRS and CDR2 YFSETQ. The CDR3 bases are TGCGCCAGCAGTAAAGCTCCTAGCGGACTCACAGATACGCAGTATTTT. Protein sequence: CASSKAPSGLTDTQYF.

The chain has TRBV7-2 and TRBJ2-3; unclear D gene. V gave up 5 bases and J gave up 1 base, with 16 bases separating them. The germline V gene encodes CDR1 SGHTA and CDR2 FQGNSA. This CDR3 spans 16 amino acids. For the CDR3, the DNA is TGTGCCAGCAGCCCAATGCACGCCACGGGCACAGATACGCAGTATTTT. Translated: CASSPMHATGTDTQYF.

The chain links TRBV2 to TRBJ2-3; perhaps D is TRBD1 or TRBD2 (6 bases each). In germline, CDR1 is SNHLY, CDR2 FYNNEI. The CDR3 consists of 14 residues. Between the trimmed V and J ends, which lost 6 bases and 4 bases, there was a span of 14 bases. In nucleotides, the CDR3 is TGTGCCAGCAGACCGCACAGGGAGGCAGATACGCAGTATTTT. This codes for CASRPHREADTQYF.

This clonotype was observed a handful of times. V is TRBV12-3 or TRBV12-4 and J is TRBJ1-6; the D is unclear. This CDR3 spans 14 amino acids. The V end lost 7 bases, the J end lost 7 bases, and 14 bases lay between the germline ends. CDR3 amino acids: CASTLSHRNSPLHF. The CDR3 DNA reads TGTGCCAGCACCCTCTCGCACCGGAATTCACCCCTCCACTTT.

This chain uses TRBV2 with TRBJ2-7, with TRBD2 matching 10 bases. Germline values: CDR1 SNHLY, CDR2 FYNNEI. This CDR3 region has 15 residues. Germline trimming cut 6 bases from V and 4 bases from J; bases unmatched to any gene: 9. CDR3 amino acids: CASSPSTSGTYEQYF. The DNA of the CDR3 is TGTGCCAGCAGCCCCTCCACTAGCGGGACTTACGAGCAGTACTTC.

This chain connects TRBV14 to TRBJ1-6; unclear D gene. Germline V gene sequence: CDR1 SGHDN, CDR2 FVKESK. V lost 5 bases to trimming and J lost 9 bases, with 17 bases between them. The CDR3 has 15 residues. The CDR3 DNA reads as TGTGCCAGCAGCACAACGACCGGAGGACGTTCACCCCTCCACTTT. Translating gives CASSTTTGGRSPLHF. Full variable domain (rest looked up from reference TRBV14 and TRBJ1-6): EAGVTQFPSHSVIEKGQTVTLRCDPISGHDNLYWYRRVMGKEIKFLLHFVKESKQDESGMPNNRFLAERTGGTYSTLKVQPAELEDSGVYFCASSTTTGGRSPLHFGNGTRLTVT.

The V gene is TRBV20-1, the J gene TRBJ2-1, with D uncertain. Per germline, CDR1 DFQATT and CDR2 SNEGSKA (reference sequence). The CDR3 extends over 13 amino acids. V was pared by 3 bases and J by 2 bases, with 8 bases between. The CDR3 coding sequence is TGCAGTGCTAGGGGGTTTGCCTACAATGAGCAGTTCTTC. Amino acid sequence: CSARGFAYNEQFF.

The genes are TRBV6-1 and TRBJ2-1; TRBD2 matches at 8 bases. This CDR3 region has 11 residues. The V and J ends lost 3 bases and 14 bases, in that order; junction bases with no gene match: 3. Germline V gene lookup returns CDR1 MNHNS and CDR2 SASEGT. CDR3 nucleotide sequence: TGTGCCAGCAGTGAGGCGACTAGCGAGTTCTTC. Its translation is CASSEATSEFF.

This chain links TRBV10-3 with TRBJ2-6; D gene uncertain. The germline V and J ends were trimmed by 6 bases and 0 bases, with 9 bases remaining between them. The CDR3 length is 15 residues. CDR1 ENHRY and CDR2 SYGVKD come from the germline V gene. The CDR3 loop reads CAIRDAPSGANVLTF. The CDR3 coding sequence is TGTGCCATCAGAGATGCGCCCTCTGGGGCCAACGTCCTGACTTTC.

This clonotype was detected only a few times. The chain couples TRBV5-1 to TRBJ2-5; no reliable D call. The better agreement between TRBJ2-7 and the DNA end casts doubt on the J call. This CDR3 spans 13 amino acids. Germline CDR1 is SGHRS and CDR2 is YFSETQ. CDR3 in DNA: TGCGCCAGCAGCTTGGATCCCCTCTACGAGCAGTACTTC. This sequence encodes CASSLDPLYEQYF.

The CDR3 sequence is CASSARTDYNEQYF. Written as DNA, the CDR3 is TGTGCCAGCAGCGCGAGGACAGATTACAATGAGCAGTACTTC. The J gene is TRBJ2-7, the V gene TRBV12-1; the table's D call of TRBD1 was not tested on the DNA. TRBV12-1 is classified as a pseudogene. The CDR3 is 14 residues long.

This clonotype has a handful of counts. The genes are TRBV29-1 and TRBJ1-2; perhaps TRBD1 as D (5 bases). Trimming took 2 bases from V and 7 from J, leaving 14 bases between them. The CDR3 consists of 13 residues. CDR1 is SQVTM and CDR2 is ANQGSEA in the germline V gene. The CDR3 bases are TGCAGCGTTGAAAAGGGACCCCCCTCTGGCTACACCTTC. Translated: CSVEKGPPSGYTF.

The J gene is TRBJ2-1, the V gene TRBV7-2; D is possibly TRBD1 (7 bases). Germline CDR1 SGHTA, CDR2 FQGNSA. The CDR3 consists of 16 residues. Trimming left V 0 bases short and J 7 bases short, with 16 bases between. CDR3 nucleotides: TGTGCCAGCAGCTTAGCGGGGGGACAGTGGGCAAATGAGCAGTTCTTC. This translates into CASSLAGGQWANEQFF.

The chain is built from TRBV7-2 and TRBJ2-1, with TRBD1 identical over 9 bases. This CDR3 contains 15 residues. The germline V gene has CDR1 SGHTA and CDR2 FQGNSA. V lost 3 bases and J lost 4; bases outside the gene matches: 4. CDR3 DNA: TGTGCCAGCAGCTTTGACAGGGGGGGTTACAATGAGCAGTTCTTC. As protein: CASSFDRGGYNEQFF.

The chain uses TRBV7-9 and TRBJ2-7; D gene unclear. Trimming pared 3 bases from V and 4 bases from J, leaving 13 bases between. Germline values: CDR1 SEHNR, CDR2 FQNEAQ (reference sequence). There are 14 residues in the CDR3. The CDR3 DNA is TGTGCCAGCAGCTTTGCACAATCACCTTACGAGCAGTACTTC. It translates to CASSFAQSPYEQYF.